The entry below describes one T cell receptor (beta chain). Assay used: immunoSEQ multiplex PCR; TCRdb lists only in-frame clones, some missing. The sample has 20,000 to 30,000 clones; approximately 79% are singletons. The source of the sample is a study of PD-1 blockade in classical Hodgkin lymphoma. Described time point: cycle 4 day 1 (C4D1), after 5 to 7 weeks of nivolumab. Brentuximab vedotin exposure varied, and every patient relapsed after autologous stem cell transplantation. The TCR comes from a human donor with classical Hodgkin lymphoma. Material: peripheral blood mononuclear cells (PBMCs), obtained before the fourth cycle of nivolumab.

The CDR3 reads CASSHGSNQPQHF. For the CDR3, the DNA is TGTGCCAGCAGCCATGGGAGCAATCAGCCCCAGCATTTT. This chain connects TRBV9 to TRBJ1-5; D remains ambiguous. CDR1 is SGDLS, CDR2 YYNGEE, per germline. The V end was cut by 4 bases, the J end by 1 base, with 6 bases between. CDR3 length: 13 residues. The variable domain in full, with the rest retrieved from reference TRBV9 and TRBJ1-5, is DSGVTQTPKHLITATGQRVTLRCSPRSGDLSVYWYQQSLDQGLQFLIQYYNGEERAKGNILERFSAQQFPDLHSELNLSSLELGDSALYFCASSHGSNQPQHFGDGTRLSIL.